Each of the 14 T cell receptor beta chains below was sequenced from the same sample in a study of control samples from healthy donors and cancer patients. Using immunoSEQ multiplex PCR, the repertoire was profiled, and TCRdb retains in-frame clones only, with some absent. Here the sample spans about 130,000 clones, roughly 90% being singletons. The sequenced sample consisted of blood. All receptors come from a man between 18 and 35 years old in good health.

The chain links TRBV3-1 (or the pseudogene TRBV3-2) to TRBJ1-4, with 10 bases identical to TRBD1. The CDR3 runs 16 residues. Germline V gene lookup returns CDR1 LGHDT and CDR2 YNNKEL (reference sequence). V gave up 4 bases and J gave up 3 bases; unmatched junction bases: 5. The CDR3 reads CASSPPGTGANEKLFF. The CDR3 DNA sequence: TGTGCCAGCAGCCCACCCGGGACAGGGGCTAATGAAAAACTGTTTTTT.

The chain employs TRBV19 and TRBJ2-5; D is possibly TRBD1 (6 bases). V dropped 6 bases and J dropped 4 bases, with 6 bases sitting between them. The CDR3 consists of 11 residues. Germline-derived CDR1 and CDR2 are LNHDA and SQIVND (reference sequence). CDR3 nucleotide sequence: TGTGCCAGTAGACAGGGAGAGACCCAGTACTTC. This gives the protein CASRQGETQYF. Together with reference TRBV19 and TRBJ2-5, the CDR3 gives the full variable domain: DGGITQSPKYLFRKEGQNVTLSCEQNLNHDAMYWYRQDPGQGLRLIYYSQIVNDFQKGDIAEGYSVSREKKESFPLTVTSAQKNPTAFYLCASRQGETQYFGPGTRLLVL.

J is TRBJ1-5 and V is TRBV9, with D tentatively TRBD1 (6 bases). Per germline, CDR1 SGDLS and CDR2 YYNGEE. With 2 bases removed from V and 0 bases from J, the gap between germline ends came to 12 bases. CDR3 size: 16 residues. CDR3 sequence reads: CASSVGLGASNQPQHF. The CDR3, as DNA: TGTGCCAGCAGCGTGGGGTTGGGGGCTAGCAATCAGCCCCAGCATTTT. The whole variable domain, filled in from reference TRBV9 and TRBJ1-5, reads DSGVTQTPKHLITATGQRVTLRCSPRSGDLSVYWYQQSLDQGLQFLIQYYNGEERAKGNILERFSAQQFPDLHSELNLSSLELGDSALYFCASSVGLGASNQPQHFGDGTRLSIL.

The V call is TRBV7-3, the J call TRBJ2-3, with D possibly matching TRBD1 (6 bases). Germline loops: CDR1 SGHTA, CDR2 FQGTGA. The CDR3 covers 11 residues. The germline V and J ends were trimmed by 7 bases and 9 bases, with 11 bases remaining between them. CDR3 coding DNA: TGTGCCAGCAAGGGCCAGGGGACGCAGTATTTT. It yields the protein CASKGQGTQYF. Looking up the rest from reference TRBV7-3 and TRBJ2-3 gives the full variable domain: GAGVSQTPSNKVTEKGKYVELRCDPISGHTALYWYRQSLGQGPEFLIYFQGTGAADDSGLPNDRFFAVRPEGSVSTLKIQRTERGDSAVYLCASKGQGTQYFGPGTRLTVL.

This clone is a singleton in its sample. The chain links TRBV6-4 to TRBJ1-1; D gene ambiguous. The CDR3 covers 13 residues. Germline V gene sequence: CDR1 MRHNA, CDR2 SNTAGT. V shed 0 bases and J shed 5 bases, with 7 bases lying between them. CDR3 DNA sequence: TGTGCCAGCAGTGACTCGCCACGAACTGAAGCTTTCTTT. This encodes CASSDSPRTEAFF.

The J gene is TRBJ2-2, the V gene TRBV11-3; D gene uncertain. CDR3 length equals 14 residues. Per the germline V gene, CDR1 is SGHNT and CDR2 is YENEEA. V dropped 5 bases and J dropped 5 bases, with 12 bases sitting between them. The CDR3 loop is CASSPSRLTGELFF. Here the CDR3 DNA reads TGTGCCAGCAGCCCCAGTCGGCTTACCGGGGAGCTGTTTTTT. Based on the CDR3 plus reference TRBV11-3 and TRBJ2-2, the full variable domain is EAGVVQSPRYKIIEKKQPVAFWCNPISGHNTLYWYLQNLGQGPELLIRYENEEAVDDSQLPKDRFSAERLKGVDSTLKIQPAELGDSAVYLCASSPSRLTGELFFGEGSRLTVL.

This chain links TRBV7-2 with TRBJ2-7; 10 positions agree with TRBD2. Trimming removed 2 bases from V and 2 bases from J; junction bases left unmatched: 15. Germline V gene sequence: CDR1 SGHTA, CDR2 FQGNSA. This CDR3 has 19 residues. This CDR3 is CASSLRQGSRGTSAYEQYF. CDR3 coding DNA: TGTGCCAGCAGCTTACGGCAAGGCTCCCGGGGGACTAGCGCCTACGAGCAGTACTTC.

The gene calls are TRBV11-2 and TRBJ1-1; D is uncertain. With 4 bases removed from V and 1 base from J, the gap between germline ends came to 10 bases. Germline values: CDR1 SGHAT, CDR2 FQNNGV. This CDR3 is 14 amino acids long. CDR3 nucleotide sequence: TGTGCCAGCAGCTCTAGGCTGGGGAACACTGAAGCTTTCTTT. This gives the protein CASSSRLGNTEAFF.

The chain has TRBV16 and TRBJ1-3; D unclear. From germline, CDR1 is KGHSY and CDR2 FQNENV. The CDR3 totals 11 residues. The germline V and J ends were trimmed by 2 bases and 6 bases, with 2 bases remaining between them. The CDR3 nucleotides are TGTGCCAGCAGCCAAGAAAACACCATATATTTT. It codes for CASSQENTIYF.

The rearrangement uses TRBV6-6 and TRBJ2-4, with TRBD1 identical over 9 bases. In germline, CDR1 is MNHNY, CDR2 SVGAGI (reference sequence). This CDR3 comprises 15 residues. After removal of 6 bases from V and 9 bases from J, the junction contained 12 bases not matched to a gene. The CDR3 is CASSQAAGQGIIQYF. The CDR3 DNA follows: TGTGCCAGCAGCCAAGCGGCGGGACAGGGAATCATTCAGTACTTC.

The chain carries TRBV7-3 and TRBJ2-5, with 10 bases fitting TRBD1. CDR1 is SGHTA, CDR2 FQGTGA, per germline. The V and J ends lost 1 base and 4 bases, in that order; junction bases with no gene match: 6. The CDR3 loop spans 16 amino acids. The CDR3 loop reads CASSLNPTGGAETQYF. The CDR3 nucleotides read TGTGCCAGCAGCTTAAATCCGACAGGGGGCGCAGAGACCCAGTACTTC.

The chain couples TRBV14 to TRBJ2-7; 7 nucleotides agree with TRBD1. V shed 6 bases and J 2 bases; nucleotides not matched to a gene: 10. Germline CDR1 and CDR2: SGHDN and FVKESK. The CDR3 consists of 15 residues. DNA of the CDR3: TGTGCCAGCAGTCCGTATACAGGGGACGCCTACGAGCAGTACTTC. Protein product: CASSPYTGDAYEQYF.

The chain uses TRBV6-5 and TRBJ2-3, with D maybe TRBD2 (6 bases). Trimming removed 2 bases from V and 3 bases from J, with 12 bases in between. CDR1 is MNHEY, CDR2 SVGAGI, per germline. This CDR3 is 15 amino acids long. CDR3 coding DNA: TGTGCCAGCAGTTACGAGGGAGGAAGGACAGATACGCAGTATTTT. It yields the protein CASSYEGGRTDTQYF.

This chain links TRBV5-1 with TRBJ1-1, with a tentative D call TRBD1 (5 bases). The CDR3 sequence is 16 residues long. CDR1 and CDR2 from the germline V gene are SGHRS and YFSETQ. Trimming stripped 0 bases from V and 2 bases from J, with 14 bases between. CDR3 sequence reads: CASSLDIQTANTEAFF. The CDR3 coding sequence is TGCGCCAGCAGCTTGGACATCCAGACAGCCAACACTGAAGCTTTCTTT.